Detailed here is one T cell receptor (beta chain). Through a sample-barcoded 5' primer and a J-beta primer mix, a second PCR was run for roughly 6 to 11 cycles. TCRdb reanalysed the 5' RACE reads using MiXCR and keeps one entry per CDR3 protein. The sample consists of 540,000 or so distinct CDR3 sequences, nearly 25% of them appearing once. This sample was included in a study of blood T cells in healthy people across ages. Trimming cost V 7 bases and J 5 bases, with 16 bases left between them. CDR1 MNHNY and CDR2 SVGAGI come from the germline V gene (reference sequence). The CDR3 covers 14 residues. This sample was also put to use in a study of T cells of mothers and their children.

This chain links TRBV6-6 with TRBJ2-3; weak D call: TRBD1 (6 bases). The TCR originated in a boy aged 5-17 years in good health. The sequencing input was blood. The CDR3 reads CASTPGGRGDTQYF. The CDR3 bases are TGTGCCAGCACTCCCGGAGGCAGGGGAGATACGCAGTATTTT.